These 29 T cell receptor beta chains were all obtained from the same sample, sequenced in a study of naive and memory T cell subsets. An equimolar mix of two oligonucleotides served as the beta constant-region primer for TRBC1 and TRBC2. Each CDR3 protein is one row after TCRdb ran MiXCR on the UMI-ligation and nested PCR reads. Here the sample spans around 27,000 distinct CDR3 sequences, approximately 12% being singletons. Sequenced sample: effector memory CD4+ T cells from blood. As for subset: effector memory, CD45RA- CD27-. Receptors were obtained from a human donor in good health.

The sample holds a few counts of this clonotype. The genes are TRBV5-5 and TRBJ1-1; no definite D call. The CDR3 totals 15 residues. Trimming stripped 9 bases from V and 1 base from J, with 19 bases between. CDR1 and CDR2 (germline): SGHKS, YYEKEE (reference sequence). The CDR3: CATRSRPTRNTEAFF. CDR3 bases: TGTGCCACCCGCTCTCGACCCACCCGGAACACTGAAGCTTTCTTT.

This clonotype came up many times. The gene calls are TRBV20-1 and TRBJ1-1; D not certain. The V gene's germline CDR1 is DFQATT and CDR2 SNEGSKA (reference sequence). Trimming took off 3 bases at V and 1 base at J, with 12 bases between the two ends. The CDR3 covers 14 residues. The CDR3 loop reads CSARTWTSNTEAFF. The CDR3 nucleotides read TGCAGTGCTAGGACCTGGACGTCGAACACTGAAGCTTTCTTT.

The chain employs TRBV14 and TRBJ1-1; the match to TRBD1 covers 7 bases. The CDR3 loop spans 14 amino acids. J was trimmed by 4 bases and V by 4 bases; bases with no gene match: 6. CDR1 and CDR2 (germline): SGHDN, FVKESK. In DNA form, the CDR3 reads TGTGCCAGCAGCCTTACTACAGGGGCCACTGAAGCTTTCTTT. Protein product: CASSLTTGATEAFF.

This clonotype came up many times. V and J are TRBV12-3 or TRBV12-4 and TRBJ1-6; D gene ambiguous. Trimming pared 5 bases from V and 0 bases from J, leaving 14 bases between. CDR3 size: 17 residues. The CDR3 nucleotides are TGTGCCAGCAGTCTGGGCCGCGGGAGCTCCTATAATTCACCCCTCCACTTT. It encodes CASSLGRGSSYNSPLHF.

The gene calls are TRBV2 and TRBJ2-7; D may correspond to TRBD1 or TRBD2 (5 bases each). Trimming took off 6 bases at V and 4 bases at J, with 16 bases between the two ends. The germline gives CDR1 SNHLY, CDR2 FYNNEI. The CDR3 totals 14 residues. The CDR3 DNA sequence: TGTGCCAGCAGACGGGACGGAGCGTATTACGAGCAGTACTTC. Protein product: CASRRDGAYYEQYF. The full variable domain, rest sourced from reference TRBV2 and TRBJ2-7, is EPEVTQTPSHQVTQMGQEVILRCVPISNHLYFYWYRQILGQKVEFLVSFYNNEISEKSEIFDDQFSVERPDGSNFTLKIRSTKLEDSAMYFCASRRDGAYYEQYFGPGTRLTVT.

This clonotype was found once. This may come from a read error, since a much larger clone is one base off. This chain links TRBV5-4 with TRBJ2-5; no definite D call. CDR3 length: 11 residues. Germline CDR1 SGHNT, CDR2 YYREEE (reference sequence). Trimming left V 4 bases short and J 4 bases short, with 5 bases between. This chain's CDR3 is CASSQGETQYF. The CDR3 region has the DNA TGTGCCAGCAGCCAAGGAGAGACCCAGTACTTC.

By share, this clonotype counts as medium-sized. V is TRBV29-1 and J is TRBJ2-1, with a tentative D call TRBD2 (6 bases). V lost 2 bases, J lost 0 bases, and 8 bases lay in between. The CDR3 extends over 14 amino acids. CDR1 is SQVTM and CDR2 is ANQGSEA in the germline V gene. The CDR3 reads CSVESGSSYNEQFF. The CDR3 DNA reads TGCAGCGTTGAATCCGGGAGCTCCTACAATGAGCAGTTCTTC.

CDR3 nucleotides: TGCAGTGCCGAGGGTTGGGCAAACACTGAAGCTTTCTTT. As protein: CSAEGWANTEAFF. The rearrangement links TRBV20-1 to TRBJ1-1; D gene unclear. The V end lost 6 bases, the J end lost 2 bases, and 13 bases lay between the germline ends. Germline CDR1 is DFQATT and CDR2 is SNEGSKA (reference sequence). The CDR3 runs 13 residues.

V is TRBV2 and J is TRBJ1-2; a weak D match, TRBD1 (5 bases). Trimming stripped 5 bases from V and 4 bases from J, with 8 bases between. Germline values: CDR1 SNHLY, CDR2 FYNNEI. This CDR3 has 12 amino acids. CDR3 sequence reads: CASSIQGYGYTF. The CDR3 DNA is TGTGCCAGCAGTATTCAGGGCTATGGCTACACCTTC. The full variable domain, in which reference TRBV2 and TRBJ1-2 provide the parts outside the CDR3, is EPEVTQTPSHQVTQMGQEVILRCVPISNHLYFYWYRQILGQKVEFLVSFYNNEISEKSEIFDDQFSVERPDGSNFTLKIRSTKLEDSAMYFCASSIQGYGYTFGSGTRLTVV.

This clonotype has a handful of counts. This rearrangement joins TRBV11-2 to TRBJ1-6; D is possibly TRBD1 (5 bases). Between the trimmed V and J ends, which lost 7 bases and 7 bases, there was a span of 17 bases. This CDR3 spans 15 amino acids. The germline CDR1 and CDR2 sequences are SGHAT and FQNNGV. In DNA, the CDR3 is TGTGCCAGCACCCAGTTCGGGGCCGGGAATTCACCCCTCCACTTT. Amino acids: CASTQFGAGNSPLHF.

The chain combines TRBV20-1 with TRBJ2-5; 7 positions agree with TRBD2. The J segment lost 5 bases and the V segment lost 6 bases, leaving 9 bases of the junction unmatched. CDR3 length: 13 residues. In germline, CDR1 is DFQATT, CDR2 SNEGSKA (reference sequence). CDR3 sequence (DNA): TGCAGTGCACCAGCGGGGATCCGGGAGACCCAGTACTTC. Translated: CSAPAGIRETQYF.

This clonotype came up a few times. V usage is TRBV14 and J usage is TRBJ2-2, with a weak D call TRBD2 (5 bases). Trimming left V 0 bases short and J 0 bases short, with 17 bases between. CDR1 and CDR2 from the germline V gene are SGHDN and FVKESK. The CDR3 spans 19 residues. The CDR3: CASSQDGPLAVTNTGELFF. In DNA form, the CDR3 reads TGTGCCAGCAGCCAAGATGGTCCCCTAGCAGTTACGAACACCGGGGAGCTGTTTTTT.

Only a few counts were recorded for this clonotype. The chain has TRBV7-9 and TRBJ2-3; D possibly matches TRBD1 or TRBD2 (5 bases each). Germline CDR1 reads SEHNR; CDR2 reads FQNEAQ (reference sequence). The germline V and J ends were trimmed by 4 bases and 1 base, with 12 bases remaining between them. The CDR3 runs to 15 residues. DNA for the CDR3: TGTGCCAGCAGCTCCAGAGGGGAAGGCACAGATACGCAGTATTTT. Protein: CASSSRGEGTDTQYF. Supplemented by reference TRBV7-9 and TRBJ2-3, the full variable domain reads DTGVSQNPRHKITKRGQNVTFRCDPISEHNRLYWYRQTLGQGPEFLTYFQNEAQLEKSRLLSDRFSAERPKGSFSTLEIQRTEQGDSAMYLCASSSRGEGTDTQYFGPGTRLTVL.

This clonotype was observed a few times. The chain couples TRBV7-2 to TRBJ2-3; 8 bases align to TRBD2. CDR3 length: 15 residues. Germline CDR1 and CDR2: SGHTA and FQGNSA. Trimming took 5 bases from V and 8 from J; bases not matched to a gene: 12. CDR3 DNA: TGTGCCAGCAGCCCGGGGACTAGGGGTCTAGGTACGCAGTATTTT. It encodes CASSPGTRGLGTQYF.

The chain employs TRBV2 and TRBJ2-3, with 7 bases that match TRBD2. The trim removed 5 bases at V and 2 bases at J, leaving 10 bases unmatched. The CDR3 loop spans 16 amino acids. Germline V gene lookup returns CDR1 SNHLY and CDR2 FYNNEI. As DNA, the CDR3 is TGTGCCAGCAGTCTAATTAGCGGGCGCCCCACAGATACGCAGTATTTT. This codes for CASSLISGRPTDTQYF.

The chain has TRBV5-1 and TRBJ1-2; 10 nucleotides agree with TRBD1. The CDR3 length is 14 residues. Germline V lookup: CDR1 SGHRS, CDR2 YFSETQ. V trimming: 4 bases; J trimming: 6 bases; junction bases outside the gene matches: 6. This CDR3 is CASSPGTGAHGYTF. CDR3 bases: TGCGCCAGCAGCCCGGGGACAGGGGCTCATGGCTACACCTTC.

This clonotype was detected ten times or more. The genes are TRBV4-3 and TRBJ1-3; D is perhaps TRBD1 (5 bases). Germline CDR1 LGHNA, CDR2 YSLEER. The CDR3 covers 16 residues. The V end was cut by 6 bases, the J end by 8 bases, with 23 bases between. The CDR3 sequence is CASSPVGTVPGDTIYF. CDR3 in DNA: TGCGCCAGCAGTCCAGTGGGGACTGTGCCGGGTGACACCATATATTTT.

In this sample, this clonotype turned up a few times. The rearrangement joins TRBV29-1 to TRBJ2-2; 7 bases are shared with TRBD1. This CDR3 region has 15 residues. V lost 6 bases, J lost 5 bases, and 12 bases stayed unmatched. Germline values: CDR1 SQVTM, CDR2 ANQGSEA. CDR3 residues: CSVRGPGQITGELFF. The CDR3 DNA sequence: TGCAGCGTCCGCGGCCCGGGACAGATAACCGGGGAGCTGTTTTTT.

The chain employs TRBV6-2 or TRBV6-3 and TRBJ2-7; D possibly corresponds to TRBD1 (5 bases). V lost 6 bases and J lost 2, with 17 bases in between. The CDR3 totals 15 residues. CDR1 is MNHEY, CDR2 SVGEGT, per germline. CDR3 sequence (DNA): TGTGCCAGCAGGGGCACAGGACAATCTCCCTACGAGCAGTACTTC. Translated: CASRGTGQSPYEQYF.

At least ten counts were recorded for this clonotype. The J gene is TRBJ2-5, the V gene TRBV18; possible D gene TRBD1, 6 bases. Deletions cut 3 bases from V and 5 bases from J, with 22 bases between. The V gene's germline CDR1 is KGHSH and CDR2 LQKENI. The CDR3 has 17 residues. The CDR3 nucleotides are TGTGCCAGCTCACCCACAAATACCGGGACAACCGGGGAGACCCAGTACTTC. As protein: CASSPTNTGTTGETQYF.

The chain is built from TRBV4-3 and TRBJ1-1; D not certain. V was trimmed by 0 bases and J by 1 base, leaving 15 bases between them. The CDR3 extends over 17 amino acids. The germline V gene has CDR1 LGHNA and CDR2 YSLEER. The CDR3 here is CASSQDREQWKNTEAFF. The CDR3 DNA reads TGCGCCAGCAGCCAAGATAGAGAGCAATGGAAGAACACTGAAGCTTTCTTT.

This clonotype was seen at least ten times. DNA of the CDR3: TGTGCCAGCAGCTTGTTGCGGGGGACCTACGAGCAGTACTTC. It translates to CASSLLRGTYEQYF. The V call is TRBV13, the J call TRBJ2-7; 7 bases agree with TRBD2. V shed 3 bases and J 2 bases; nucleotides not matched to a gene: 4. This CDR3 comprises 14 residues. Germline lookup yields CDR1 PRHDT and CDR2 FYEKMQ (reference sequence).

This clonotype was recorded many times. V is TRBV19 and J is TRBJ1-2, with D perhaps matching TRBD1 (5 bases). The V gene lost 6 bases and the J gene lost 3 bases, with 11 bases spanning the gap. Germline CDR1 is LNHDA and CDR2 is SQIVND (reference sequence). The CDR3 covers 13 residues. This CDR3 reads CASSPREHYGYTF. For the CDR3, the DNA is TGTGCCAGTAGCCCCAGGGAACACTATGGCTACACCTTC.

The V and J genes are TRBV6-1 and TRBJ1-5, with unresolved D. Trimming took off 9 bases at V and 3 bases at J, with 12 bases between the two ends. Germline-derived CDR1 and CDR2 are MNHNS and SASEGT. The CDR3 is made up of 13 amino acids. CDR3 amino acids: CASHMGPNQPQHF. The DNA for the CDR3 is TGTGCCAGTCACATGGGCCCCAATCAGCCCCAGCATTTT.

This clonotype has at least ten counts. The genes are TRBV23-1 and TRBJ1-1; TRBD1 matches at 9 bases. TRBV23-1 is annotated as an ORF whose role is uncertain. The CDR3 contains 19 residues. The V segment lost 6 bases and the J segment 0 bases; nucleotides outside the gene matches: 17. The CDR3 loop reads CASRRLGTGGAGMNTEAFF. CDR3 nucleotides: TGCGCCAGCAGGCGATTAGGAACAGGGGGCGCTGGGATGAACACTGAAGCTTTCTTT.

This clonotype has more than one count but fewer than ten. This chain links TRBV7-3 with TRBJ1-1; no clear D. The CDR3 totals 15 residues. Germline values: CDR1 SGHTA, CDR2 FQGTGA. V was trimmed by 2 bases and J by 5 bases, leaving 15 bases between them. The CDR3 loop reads CASSLDGSRSTEAFF. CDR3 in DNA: TGTGCCAGCAGCTTAGACGGGAGCCGATCGACTGAAGCTTTCTTT.

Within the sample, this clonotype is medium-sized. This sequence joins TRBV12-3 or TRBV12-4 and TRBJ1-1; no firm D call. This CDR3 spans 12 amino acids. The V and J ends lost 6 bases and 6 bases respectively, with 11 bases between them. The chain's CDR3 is CASSHTVPEAFF. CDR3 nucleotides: TGTGCCAGCAGCCACACAGTTCCTGAAGCTTTCTTT.

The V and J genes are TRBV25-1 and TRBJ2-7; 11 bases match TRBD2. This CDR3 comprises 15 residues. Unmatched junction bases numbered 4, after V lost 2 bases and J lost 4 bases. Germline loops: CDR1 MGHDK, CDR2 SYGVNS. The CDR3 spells CASSELAGGFYEQYF. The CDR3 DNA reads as TGTGCCAGCAGTGAACTAGCGGGGGGATTTTACGAGCAGTACTTC.

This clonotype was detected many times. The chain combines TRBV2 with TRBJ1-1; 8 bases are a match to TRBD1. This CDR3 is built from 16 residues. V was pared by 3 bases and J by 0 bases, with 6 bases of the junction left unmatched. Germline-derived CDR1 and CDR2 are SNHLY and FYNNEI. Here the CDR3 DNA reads TGTGCCAGCAGTGAGGATGGGACAGGCATGAACACTGAAGCTTTCTTT. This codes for CASSEDGTGMNTEAFF. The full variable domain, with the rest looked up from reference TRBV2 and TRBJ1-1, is EPEVTQTPSHQVTQMGQEVILRCVPISNHLYFYWYRQILGQKVEFLVSFYNNEISEKSEIFDDQFSVERPDGSNFTLKIRSTKLEDSAMYFCASSEDGTGMNTEAFFGQGTRLTVV.